One TCR beta chain is described in this entry. What antigen it recognizes has not been identified. Its ends do not fully match the called genes, so a read error is possible. This record belongs to a study of response to subunit inactivated influenza vaccine (dated by TCRdb to the late 2010s). About the full investigation: Deep quantitative profiling of the T cell receptor repertoire was used in the study to follow responses to a trivalent subunit inactivated influenza vaccine. The paper as a whole reports these results and caveats: The authors suggested that each seasonal influenza vaccination may recruit only a limited number of new T cells.

Libraries were made using RT-PCR. The instrument was an Illumina HiSeq 2500. Using fastp at Q25 and MiXCR, TCRdb reprocessed the public reads and kept productive beta chains. Duplicate CDR3 protein sequences are folded into a single record with the most common DNA and genes. This sample comprises 500,000 to 600,000 distinct CDR3 sequences, 12% of them detected only once. The ten biggest clones cover roughly 10% of the sample. CDR1 and CDR2 were assigned from the germline V gene as SGHTA and FQGNSA. The CDR3 holds 17 amino acids from the cysteine to the phenylalanine. Only the CDR3 part of the read is kept: 51 bases, read in frame from the first base.

The starting material was PBMCs from blood, obtained on the day of vaccination. This TCR was sampled from a man over 45 who received an inactivated influenza vaccine. Donor details come from another sample of the same person, matched by shared clones. The receptor chain draws on TRBV7-2 and TRBJ2-3; 9 junctional bases match TRBD2. The nucleotide sequence is given as TGTGCCAGCAGCTTATACGCTAGCGGGACGGTCACATATACGCAGTATTTT. Its coded protein is CASSLYASGTVTYTQYF.